These T cell receptor beta chains were read from a single sample in a study of blood T cell repertoires in COVID-19. The repertoire was sequenced with immunoSEQ multiplex PCR; TCRdb's copy has only in-frame clones and lacks some. The sample yields 250,000 to 300,000 clones, 88% seen once. Sequencing used peripheral blood. Every receptor here comes from an older woman with COVID-19, enrolled during active disease. The conserved cysteine and the conserved F or W are not part of the CDR3 here. Each record gives: J gene, D gene, V gene, CDR3 protein. The D gene is left open where the match is weak.

j_call: TRBJ1-6; d_call: TRBD1; v_call: TRBV27; cdr3_aa: ASRWRGTDNSPLH
j_call: TRBJ2-2; d_call: TRBD1; v_call: TRBV5-4; cdr3_aa: ASSSGTGVTGELF
j_call: TRBJ1-5; d_call: .; v_call: TRBV28; cdr3_aa: ASSRQPQH
j_call: TRBJ2-7; d_call: .; v_call: TRBV15; cdr3_aa: ATSLSSGGEYEQY
j_call: TRBJ2-1; d_call: TRBD2; v_call: TRBV14; cdr3_aa: ASTWGLADNEQF
j_call: TRBJ2-2; d_call: TRBD1; v_call: TRBV7-6; cdr3_aa: ASSLYYTGGSGELF
j_call: TRBJ2-1; d_call: TRBD2; v_call: TRBV9; cdr3_aa: ASSERAGRTYNEQF
j_call: TRBJ1-1; d_call: TRBD1; v_call: TRBV5-4; cdr3_aa: ASSLELTGAGAF
j_call: TRBJ1-2; d_call: .; v_call: TRBV7-8; cdr3_aa: ASSYGFFGKDYGYT
j_call: TRBJ2-4; d_call: TRBD2; v_call: TRBV7-9; cdr3_aa: ASSLVGLAGGTKNIQY
j_call: TRBJ2-3; d_call: .; v_call: TRBV21-1; cdr3_aa: ASSNCGSESSTDTQY
j_call: TRBJ2-2; d_call: TRBD1; v_call: TRBV12-5; cdr3_aa: ASGKRTGGDTGELF